The 21 T cell receptor beta chains below were found in one sample sequenced in a study of cytomegalovirus exposure and HLA in healthy donors. The PCR contained 60 Vbeta and 13 Jbeta primers. TCRdb keeps only in-frame clones here, not all; method: immunoSEQ multiplex PCR. The repertoire includes 150,000 or so clones, about 80% of them detected once, and roughly 1.3% sits in the top ten. The sequenced material came from PBMCs. Receptors were obtained from a man aged 30 to 45 in good health and CMV-seronegative.

This chain connects TRBV4-1 to TRBJ2-2; D not resolved. The ends were cut back, 2 bases at V and 1 base at J, with 8 bases in the middle. Germline V lookup: CDR1 MGHRA, CDR2 YSYEKL. There are 15 residues in the CDR3. The DNA of the CDR3 is TGCGCCAGCAGCCAAAGAGTATTGAACACCGGGGAGCTGTTTTTT. Translating it yields CASSQRVLNTGELFF.

The chain uses TRBV2 and TRBJ2-7, with 14 bases lining up with TRBD2. With 6 bases clipped from V and 7 bases from J, the junction kept 5 bases outside the gene matches. The V gene's germline CDR1 is SNHLY and CDR2 FYNNEI. The CDR3 is 14 residues long. The CDR3 nucleotides read TGTGCCAGCAGCTTGGGACTAGCGGGAGAGGAGCAGTACTTC. Amino acid sequence: CASSLGLAGEEQYF.

The sample holds one count of this clone. The V and J genes are TRBV9 and TRBJ2-7, with 10 bases lining up with TRBD1. The CDR3 is 15 residues long. In germline, CDR1 is SGDLS, CDR2 YYNGEE. V dropped 3 bases and J dropped 0; count of bases not matched to a gene: 3. The CDR3 loop is CASSAGQGSSYEQYF. CDR3 in DNA: TGTGCCAGCAGCGCGGGACAGGGGAGCTCCTACGAGCAGTACTTC. The full variable domain, in which reference TRBV9 and TRBJ2-7 provide the parts outside the CDR3, is DSGVTQTPKHLITATGQRVTLRCSPRSGDLSVYWYQQSLDQGLQFLIQYYNGEERAKGNILERFSAQQFPDLHSELNLSSLELGDSALYFCASSAGQGSSYEQYFGPGTRLTVT.

The chain combines TRBV28 with TRBJ1-1, with 8 bases fitting TRBD1. V lost 6 bases to trimming and J lost 0 bases; unmatched junction nucleotides: 3. CDR3 size: 14 residues. Germline lookup yields CDR1 MDHEN and CDR2 SYDVKM. The CDR3, as DNA: TGTGCCAGCAGCGGACAGGGCCTGAACACTGAAGCTTTCTTT. It codes for CASSGQGLNTEAFF.

The V call is TRBV19, the J call TRBJ1-1; 7 bases map to TRBD1. Per germline, CDR1 LNHDA and CDR2 SQIVND (reference sequence). The CDR3 runs to 13 residues. With 3 bases clipped from V and 3 bases from J, the junction kept 1 base outside the gene matches. In DNA form, the CDR3 reads TGTGCCAGTAGTATTGACAGGGACACTGAAGCTTTCTTT. Amino acids: CASSIDRDTEAFF.

The rearrangement uses TRBV5-1 and TRBJ1-2; the match to TRBD1 covers 8 bases. The CDR3 consists of 14 residues. J lost 3 bases, V lost 3 bases, and 4 bases had no gene match. CDR1 and CDR2 (germline): SGHRS, YFSETQ. CDR3 sequence: CASSSQQGDYGYTF. CDR3 bases: TGCGCCAGCAGCTCTCAACAGGGGGACTATGGCTACACCTTC.

V is TRBV11-3 and J is TRBJ2-1, with 8 bases matching TRBD2. There are 16 residues in the CDR3. Unmatched junction bases numbered 7, after V lost 4 bases and J lost 2 bases. The germline CDR1 and CDR2 sequences are SGHNT and YENEEA. In DNA form, the CDR3 reads TGTGCCAGCAGCTATGGGGGACTAGTAGCCTACAATGAGCAGTTCTTC. Translated: CASSYGGLVAYNEQFF.

This chain uses TRBV4-1 with TRBJ2-5; a possible D gene is TRBD2 (5 bases). The J call is in doubt because the DNA end fits TRBJ2-7 better. Germline V gene data show CDR1 as MGHRA and CDR2 as YSYEKL. CDR3 length: 13 residues. The CDR3 DNA reads TGCGCCAGCAGCCATCAAACTAGCTACGAGCAGTACTTC. The encoded protein is CASSHQTSYEQYF.

A remark on this clone: A single base separates this from a much larger clone, so it may be a read error. The J gene is TRBJ1-2, the V gene TRBV7-2, with 9 bases fitting TRBD1. This CDR3 region has 13 residues. In germline, CDR1 is SGHTA, CDR2 FQGNSA. Germline trimming cut 5 bases from V and 5 bases from J; bases unmatched to any gene: 3. The CDR3 sequence: CASSPGQGYGYTF. CDR3 bases: TGTGCCAGCAGCCCTGGACAGGGGTATGGCTACACCTTC. Supplemented by reference TRBV7-2 and TRBJ1-2, the full variable domain reads GAGVSQSPSNKVTEKGKDVELRCDPISGHTALYWYRQSLGQGLEFLIYFQGNSAPDKSGLPSDRFSAERTGGSVSTLTIQRTQQEDSAVYLCASSPGQGYGYTFGSGTRLTVV.

This clone showed up just once. The chain has TRBV7-3 and TRBJ2-3; 7 nucleotides align to TRBD2. Germline V gene lookup returns CDR1 SGHTA and CDR2 FQGTGA. Losses at the gene ends were 0 bases for V and 1 base for J; bases not matched to a gene: 7. CDR3 length equals 17 residues. The CDR3 DNA is TGTGCCAGCAGCTTAACCCCAGGGACTACCCGCACAGATACGCAGTATTTT. Translation: CASSLTPGTTRTDTQYF.

As concerns this clone: A junction boundary mismatches the germline segment, possibly from a read error. The V gene is TRBV27, the J gene TRBJ2-7; possibly TRBD2 for D (5 bases). CDR1 is MNHEY and CDR2 is SMNVEV in the germline V gene (reference sequence). CDR3 length: 13 residues. The chain's CDR3 is CASSLNPDYEQSF. In nucleotides, the CDR3 is TGTGCCAGCAGTTTAAATCCAGACTACGAGCAGTCCTTC.

This chain connects TRBV6-1 to TRBJ2-7, with TRBD2 as a possible D gene (6 bases). The germline gives CDR1 MNHNS, CDR2 SASEGT. The CDR3 is 15 amino acids. The V end was cut by 10 bases, the J end by 0 bases, with 19 bases between. CDR3 nucleotide sequence: TGTGCCACCCAACGCGGGGCGGAAACCTCCTACGAGCAGTACTTC. Its translation is CATQRGAETSYEQYF.

The V call is TRBV6-4, the J call TRBJ2-3; tentative D call: TRBD1 (5 bases). Trimming stripped 2 bases from V and 3 bases from J, with 6 bases between. CDR1 and CDR2 from the germline V gene are MRHNA and SNTAGT. The CDR3 is 13 residues long. CDR3 coding DNA: TGTGCCAGCAGTGACCAGGGAACAGATACGCAGTATTTT. Translating gives CASSDQGTDTQYF.

The rearrangement links TRBV4-1 to TRBJ1-5; no reliable D call. Germline assignment: CDR1 MGHRA and CDR2 YSYEKL. Trimming stripped 0 bases from V and 0 bases from J, with 12 bases between. The CDR3 runs to 17 residues. The CDR3 sequence is CASSQEGLAYSNQPQHF. DNA of the CDR3: TGCGCCAGCAGCCAAGAAGGACTAGCCTATAGCAATCAGCCCCAGCATTTT.

About this clone itself: The identical CDR3 is also encoded by other nucleotide sequences in the sample. The rearrangement links TRBV9 to TRBJ2-7; 8 nucleotides align to TRBD2. The CDR3 length is 14 residues. Germline assignment: CDR1 SGDLS and CDR2 YYNGEE. The ends lost 0 bases at V and 4 bases at J; junction bases unmatched: 3. In DNA, the CDR3 is TGTGCCAGCAGCGTAGGAGCGGGAGTATACGAGCAGTACTTC. It yields the protein CASSVGAGVYEQYF.

The chain carries TRBV19 and TRBJ2-3; 13 bases are shared with TRBD2. The ends lost 5 bases at V and 11 bases at J; junction bases unmatched: 13. CDR1 LNHDA and CDR2 SQIVND come from the germline V gene (reference sequence). The CDR3 totals 16 residues. The CDR3 sequence: CASSPYGTSGIGWQYF. As DNA, the CDR3 is TGTGCCAGTAGTCCTTATGGGACTAGCGGGATCGGGTGGCAGTATTTT.

The chain couples TRBV7-3 to TRBJ2-5; D may be TRBD2 (6 bases). Trimming took 0 bases from V and 2 from J, leaving 10 bases between them. CDR1 is SGHTA and CDR2 is FQGTGA in the germline V gene. This CDR3 is 15 amino acids long. The chain's CDR3 is CASSLTGSGQETQYF. The CDR3 nucleotides are TGTGCCAGCAGCTTAACGGGCAGCGGGCAAGAGACCCAGTACTTC.

The chain is built from TRBV11-3 and TRBJ2-1; no clear D gene. This CDR3 is 13 amino acids long. CDR1 is SGHNT, CDR2 YENEEA, per germline. Between the trimmed V and J ends, which lost 5 bases and 4 bases, there was a span of 9 bases. CDR3 sequence reads: CASSLPPYNEQFF. The CDR3 region has the DNA TGTGCCAGCAGCCTACCGCCGTACAATGAGCAGTTCTTC.

The table lists this clone with a count of one. The CDR3 nucleotides read TGTGCCAGCAGTTTAGCAGGGGGCGATTTCTACAATGAGCAGTTCTTC. It codes for CASSLAGGDFYNEQFF. The chain recombines TRBV28 with TRBJ2-1; 8 positions agree with TRBD1. The CDR3 loop spans 16 amino acids. The germline gives CDR1 MDHEN, CDR2 SYDVKM. With V trimmed by 2 bases and J by 3 bases, 6 bases remained unmatched.

This clone was recorded a few times. The chain is built from TRBV9 and TRBJ1-6; tentatively, D is TRBD1 (6 bases). The CDR3 covers 16 residues. Germline V gives CDR1 SGDLS, CDR2 YYNGEE. Trimming cost V 0 bases and J 4 bases, with 11 bases left between them. Written as DNA, the CDR3 is TGTGCCAGCAGCGTAGAGGGACAAGCATATAATTCACCCCTCCACTTT. This gives the protein CASSVEGQAYNSPLHF.

This clone was seen only once. CDR3 region: CASSIPRSNQPQHF. In DNA form, the CDR3 reads TGTGCCAGTAGTATCCCCAGGAGCAATCAGCCCCAGCATTTT. This chain connects TRBV19 to TRBJ1-5; D call uncertain. Germline CDR1 LNHDA, CDR2 SQIVND (reference sequence). The CDR3 spans 14 residues. V gave up 3 bases and J gave up 1 base, with 7 bases separating them.